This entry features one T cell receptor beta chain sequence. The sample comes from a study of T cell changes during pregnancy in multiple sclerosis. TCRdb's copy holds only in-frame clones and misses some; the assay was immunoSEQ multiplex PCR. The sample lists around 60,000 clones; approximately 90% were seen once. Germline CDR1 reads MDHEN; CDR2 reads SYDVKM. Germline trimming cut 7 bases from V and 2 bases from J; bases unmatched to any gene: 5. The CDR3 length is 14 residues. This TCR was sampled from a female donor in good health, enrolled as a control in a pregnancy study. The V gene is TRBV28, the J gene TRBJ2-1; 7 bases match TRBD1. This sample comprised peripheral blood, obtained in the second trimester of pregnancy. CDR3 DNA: TGTGCCAGCACATCCACAGGGGCCTACAATGAGCAGTTCTTC. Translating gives CASTSTGAYNEQFF.